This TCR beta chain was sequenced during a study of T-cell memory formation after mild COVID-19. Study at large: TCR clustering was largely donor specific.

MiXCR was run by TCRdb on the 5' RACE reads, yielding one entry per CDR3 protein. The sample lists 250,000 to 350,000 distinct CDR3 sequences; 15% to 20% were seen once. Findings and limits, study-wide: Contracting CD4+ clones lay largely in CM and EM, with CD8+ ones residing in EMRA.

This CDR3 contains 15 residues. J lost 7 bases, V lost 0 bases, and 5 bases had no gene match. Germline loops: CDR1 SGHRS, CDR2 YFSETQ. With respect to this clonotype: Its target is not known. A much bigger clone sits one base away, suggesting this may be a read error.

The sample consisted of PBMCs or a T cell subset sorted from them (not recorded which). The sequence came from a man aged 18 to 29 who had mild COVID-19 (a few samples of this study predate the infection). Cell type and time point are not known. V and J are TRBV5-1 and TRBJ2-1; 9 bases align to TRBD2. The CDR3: CASSLESGGYNEQFF. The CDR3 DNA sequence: TGCGCCAGCAGCTTGGAGAGCGGGGGGTATAATGAGCAGTTCTTC.